A selection of T cell receptor beta chains follows, all from one sample in a study of CD8+ T cells in alopecia areata. Using immunoSEQ multiplex PCR, the repertoire was profiled, and TCRdb retains in-frame clones only, with some absent. The sample carries around 100,000 clones, around 44% recorded once. The sequencing here drew on CD8+ T cells sorted from blood, taken at week 24, from a patient treated with tofacitinib. Source of these receptors: a human donor with alopecia areata. Both conserved end residues are part of each CDR3. D genes are given only for firm matches. Expanded clones are given a class, and other clones once, few, many or no size at all.

d_gene: NA; abundance: NA; j_gene: TRBJ2-3; v_gene: TRBV13; CDR3nt: TGTGCCAGCAGCACCTGGCTCGAGGATACGCAGTATTTT; CDR3aa: CASSTWLEDTQYF
d_gene: TRBD1; abundance: NA; j_gene: TRBJ1-2; v_gene: TRBV10-2; CDR3nt: TGCGCCAGCAGTGAGTCGAAGACAGGGGTGTTCGGCTACACCTTC; CDR3aa: CASSESKTGVFGYTF
d_gene: TRBD2; abundance: NA; j_gene: TRBJ2-7; v_gene: TRBV4-2; CDR3nt: TGTGCCAGCAGCCAAGAGGTTGGCGGGGGTTACGAGCAGTACTTC; CDR3aa: CASSQEVGGGYEQYF
d_gene: NA; abundance: NA; j_gene: TRBJ2-1; v_gene: TRBV5-6; CDR3nt: TGTGCCAGCAGACCTGCCCCGGGACTCCAAGGCGAGCAGTTCTTC; CDR3aa: CASRPAPGLQGEQFF
d_gene: NA; abundance: NA; j_gene: TRBJ2-2; v_gene: TRBV7-9; CDR3nt: TGTGCCAGCAGCCGGGCCGGGGAGCTGTTTTTT; CDR3aa: CASSRAGELFF
d_gene: NA; abundance: few; j_gene: TRBJ1-2; v_gene: TRBV29-1; CDR3nt: TGCAGCGTGCCGGGCAGGGGAGGGGGCTACACCTTC; CDR3aa: CSVPGRGGGYTF
d_gene: NA; abundance: NA; j_gene: TRBJ1-1; v_gene: TRBV9; CDR3nt: TGTGCCAGCAGCGCGGAAGGAACTAACACTGAAGCTTTCTTT; CDR3aa: CASSAEGTNTEAFF
d_gene: NA; abundance: few; j_gene: TRBJ2-7; v_gene: TRBV13; CDR3nt: TGTGCCAGCAGCGCCCGACGCAACTCCTACGAGCAGTACTTC; CDR3aa: CASSARRNSYEQYF
d_gene: NA; abundance: few; j_gene: TRBJ2-7; v_gene: TRBV6-1; CDR3nt: TGTGCCAGCAGTGAAGCGTCCGGGGCCGACGAGCAGTACTTC; CDR3aa: CASSEASGADEQYF
d_gene: NA; abundance: few; j_gene: TRBJ2-1; v_gene: TRBV9; CDR3nt: TGTGCCAGCAGCGCCCCGGGACACCATTCATACAATGAGCAGTTCTTC; CDR3aa: CASSAPGHHSYNEQFF
d_gene: NA; abundance: once; j_gene: TRBJ2-1; v_gene: TRBV7-8; CDR3nt: TGTGCCAGCAGCAAAAGCACCGAAGCCTACAATGAGCAGTTCTTC; CDR3aa: CASSKSTEAYNEQFF
d_gene: NA; abundance: few; j_gene: TRBJ2-7; v_gene: TRBV7-9; CDR3nt: TGTGCCAGCAGCGCCGCCTACGAGCAGTACTTC; CDR3aa: CASSAAYEQYF
d_gene: TRBD1; abundance: NA; j_gene: TRBJ2-1; v_gene: TRBV29-1; CDR3nt: TGCAGCGTTAGCCGGGACAGGGGTTCGTTGCGCGAGCAGTTCTTC; CDR3aa: CSVSRDRGSLREQFF
d_gene: NA; abundance: many; j_gene: TRBJ1-2; v_gene: TRBV7-9; CDR3nt: TGTGCCAGCAGCTTAATTTCTGGTTATGGCTACACCTTC; CDR3aa: CASSLISGYGYTF
d_gene: NA; abundance: NA; j_gene: TRBJ2-1; v_gene: TRBV4-3; CDR3nt: TGCGCCAGCAGCCGGGGAGGCGGGACCTACAATGAGCAGTTCTTC; CDR3aa: CASSRGGGTYNEQFF
d_gene: NA; abundance: NA; j_gene: TRBJ2-1; v_gene: TRBV9; CDR3nt: TGTGCCAGCAGCTCGGGGGTACGGGACAATGAGCAGTTCTTC; CDR3aa: CASSSGVRDNEQFF
d_gene: NA; abundance: medium-sized; j_gene: TRBJ2-5; v_gene: TRBV14; CDR3nt: TGTGCCAGCAGCTTTGGGAGCGGGACCCAGTACTTC; CDR3aa: CASSFGSGTQYF
d_gene: NA; abundance: few; j_gene: TRBJ2-3; v_gene: TRBV7-6; CDR3nt: TGTGCCAGCAGCTTAGGGGCAGGCCTCCAGTATTTT; CDR3aa: CASSLGAGLQYF
d_gene: NA; abundance: few; j_gene: TRBJ1-5; v_gene: TRBV27; CDR3nt: TGTGCCAGCAGTTTAAACAGAGTCAATCAGCCCCAGCATTTT; CDR3aa: CASSLNRVNQPQHF
d_gene: NA; abundance: NA; j_gene: TRBJ2-1; v_gene: TRBV7-6; CDR3nt: TGTGCCAGCAGCTTAGAAGCTAGTGACTTCTCTAATGAGCAGTTCTTC; CDR3aa: CASSLEASDFSNEQFF
d_gene: NA; abundance: few; j_gene: TRBJ1-2; v_gene: TRBV7-9; CDR3nt: TGTGCCAGCAGCGCCGGGTGGGGTGGCTACACCTTC; CDR3aa: CASSAGWGGYTF
d_gene: NA; abundance: NA; j_gene: TRBJ1-1; v_gene: TRBV25-1; CDR3nt: TGTGCCAGCAGTGAAAGAGGACGGCTGAACACTGAAGCTTTCTTT; CDR3aa: CASSERGRLNTEAFF
d_gene: NA; abundance: NA; j_gene: TRBJ1-5; v_gene: TRBV15; CDR3nt: TGTGCCACCAGCAAAGAAGATCAGCCCCAGCATTTT; CDR3aa: CATSKEDQPQHF
d_gene: NA; abundance: NA; j_gene: TRBJ2-5; v_gene: TRBV2; CDR3nt: TGTGCCAGCAGCGAAAAGGGGACTTTAGCGTTGCAGACCCAGTACTTC; CDR3aa: CASSEKGTLALQTQYF
d_gene: NA; abundance: NA; j_gene: TRBJ1-2; v_gene: TRBV4-1; CDR3nt: TGCGCCAGCAGCCTCCAAAGAGGGGGGGGCGATGGCTACACCTTC; CDR3aa: CASSLQRGGGDGYTF
d_gene: TRBD1; abundance: NA; j_gene: TRBJ1-5; v_gene: TRBV27; CDR3nt: TGTGCCAGCAGTTTCACAGGGGGCTGGAATCAGCCCCAGCATTTT; CDR3aa: CASSFTGGWNQPQHF
d_gene: TRBD2; abundance: few; j_gene: TRBJ2-2; v_gene: TRBV13; CDR3nt: TGTGCCAGCAGCCCGGGAGGGAACACCGGGGAGCTGTTTTTT; CDR3aa: CASSPGGNTGELFF
d_gene: TRBD1; abundance: few; j_gene: TRBJ2-7; v_gene: TRBV14; CDR3nt: TGTGCCAGCAGCTTACAGGGGGCAGGATACGAGCAGTACTTC; CDR3aa: CASSLQGAGYEQYF
d_gene: NA; abundance: NA; j_gene: TRBJ1-1; v_gene: TRBV6-1; CDR3nt: TGTGCCATGTCTCTCGAGGCGAACACTGAAGCTTTCTTT; CDR3aa: CAMSLEANTEAFF
d_gene: TRBD2; abundance: few; j_gene: TRBJ2-3; v_gene: TRBV7-9; CDR3nt: TGTGCCAGCAGCCCATCTAGCGGGACAAGGGATACGCAGTATTTT; CDR3aa: CASSPSSGTRDTQYF
d_gene: NA; abundance: NA; j_gene: TRBJ1-2; v_gene: TRBV19; CDR3nt: TGTGCCAGTAGTCCGGGAGCGGGGTTCTATGGCTACACCTTC; CDR3aa: CASSPGAGFYGYTF
d_gene: TRBD2; abundance: NA; j_gene: TRBJ2-7; v_gene: TRBV5-6; CDR3nt: TGTGCCAGCAGCTTATCTAGCGGGAACTACGAGCAGTACTTC; CDR3aa: CASSLSSGNYEQYF
d_gene: TRBD1; abundance: many; j_gene: TRBJ2-7; v_gene: TRBV7-9; CDR3nt: TGTGCCAGCAGCCCGGGGACAGTAGAGCAGTACTTC; CDR3aa: CASSPGTVEQYF
d_gene: TRBD2; abundance: NA; j_gene: TRBJ2-7; v_gene: TRBV29-1; CDR3nt: TGCAGCGTTGTCCTAGCGGCCGGGAGCTCCTACGAGCAGTACTTC; CDR3aa: CSVVLAAGSSYEQYF
d_gene: NA; abundance: NA; j_gene: TRBJ1-5; v_gene: TRBV6-1; CDR3nt: TGTGCCAGCAGTGAAGGGAGTAGATGGCAGGTTAGCAATCAGCCCCAGCATTTT; CDR3aa: CASSEGSRWQVSNQPQHF
d_gene: TRBD1; abundance: NA; j_gene: TRBJ2-7; v_gene: TRBV9; CDR3nt: TGTGCCAGCAGCCCCGGGACAGGGAGCCACGAGCAGTACTTC; CDR3aa: CASSPGTGSHEQYF
d_gene: TRBD2; abundance: NA; j_gene: TRBJ2-7; v_gene: TRBV5-6; CDR3nt: TGTGCCAGCAGCCCGGGACTAAATGGCTACGAGCAGTACTTC; CDR3aa: CASSPGLNGYEQYF
d_gene: NA; abundance: NA; j_gene: TRBJ2-7; v_gene: TRBV9; CDR3nt: TGTGCCAGCAGCGACACAGGGATGGGCTACGAGCAGTACTTC; CDR3aa: CASSDTGMGYEQYF
d_gene: NA; abundance: few; j_gene: TRBJ2-5; v_gene: TRBV5-1; CDR3nt: TGCGCCAGCAGCTTGGCCTGGGCCGCGGAGACCCAGTACTTC; CDR3aa: CASSLAWAAETQYF
d_gene: NA; abundance: few; j_gene: TRBJ2-3; v_gene: TRBV9; CDR3nt: TGTGCCAGCAAGAGACTCTCCACAGATACGCAGTATTTT; CDR3aa: CASKRLSTDTQYF
d_gene: NA; abundance: few; j_gene: TRBJ2-3; v_gene: TRBV4-1; CDR3nt: TGCGCCAGCAGCCAAAGGGGAAAGCCGACCGCAGATACGCAGTATTTT; CDR3aa: CASSQRGKPTADTQYF
d_gene: TRBD2; abundance: NA; j_gene: TRBJ2-3; v_gene: TRBV7-9; CDR3nt: TGTGCCGGGGCGGCTAGCGGGTCCCTAAGCCCGTATTTT; CDR3aa: CAGAASGSLSPYF
d_gene: NA; abundance: NA; j_gene: TRBJ1-2; v_gene: TRBV19; CDR3nt: TGTGCCAGTAGTGCCAGGGACGCCCGGAGAGGCTACACCTTC; CDR3aa: CASSARDARRGYTF
d_gene: NA; abundance: NA; j_gene: TRBJ2-7; v_gene: TRBV2; CDR3nt: TGTGCCAGTCGTCCGGGGCAGGGTATTGGCTACGAGCAGTACTTC; CDR3aa: CASRPGQGIGYEQYF
d_gene: TRBD1; abundance: NA; j_gene: TRBJ2-7; v_gene: TRBV27; CDR3nt: TGTGCCAGCAGTCCCGGACAGGGTCCCATCGAGCAGTACTTC; CDR3aa: CASSPGQGPIEQYF
d_gene: NA; abundance: NA; j_gene: TRBJ2-3; v_gene: TRBV9; CDR3nt: TGTGCCAGCAGCGAGATGGGCGGTTTTAGCACAGATACGCAGTATTTT; CDR3aa: CASSEMGGFSTDTQYF
d_gene: NA; abundance: NA; j_gene: TRBJ2-7; v_gene: TRBV5-6; CDR3nt: TGTGCCAGCAGCTTGGGGGCAACAGCGTACGAGCAGTACTTC; CDR3aa: CASSLGATAYEQYF
d_gene: NA; abundance: NA; j_gene: TRBJ1-2; v_gene: TRBV19; CDR3nt: TGTGCCAGTAGAGAGGGACATTACTATGGCTACACCTTC; CDR3aa: CASREGHYYGYTF
d_gene: NA; abundance: NA; j_gene: TRBJ2-1; v_gene: TRBV27; CDR3nt: TGTGCCAGCAGTTTAACCCCGGACAGATACAATGAGCAGTTCTTC; CDR3aa: CASSLTPDRYNEQFF
d_gene: TRBD1; abundance: few; j_gene: TRBJ2-1; v_gene: TRBV29-1; CDR3nt: TGCAGCACAACCGGGACAGTGCTCTACAATGAGCAGTTCTTC; CDR3aa: CSTTGTVLYNEQFF
d_gene: NA; abundance: NA; j_gene: TRBJ2-5; v_gene: TRBV14; CDR3nt: TGTGCCAGCAGCCAAGAATCGGGGACCCAGTACTTC; CDR3aa: CASSQESGTQYF
d_gene: NA; abundance: NA; j_gene: TRBJ2-4; v_gene: TRBV29-1; CDR3nt: TGCAGCGTTGTGGGAGCTCTAGCCAAAAACATTCAGTACTTC; CDR3aa: CSVVGALAKNIQYF
d_gene: NA; abundance: NA; j_gene: TRBJ1-3; v_gene: TRBV29-1; CDR3nt: TGCAGCGTAATTTCCCCAAAAAACACCATATATTTT; CDR3aa: CSVISPKNTIYF
d_gene: NA; abundance: NA; j_gene: TRBJ1-1; v_gene: TRBV29-1; CDR3nt: TGCAGCGGATTCGACGGCCTGAACACTGAAGCTTTCTTT; CDR3aa: CSGFDGLNTEAFF
d_gene: NA; abundance: few; j_gene: TRBJ2-1; v_gene: TRBV7-2; CDR3nt: TGTGCCAGCAGCTTGGAGCGTGAGCAGTTCTTC; CDR3aa: CASSLEREQFF
d_gene: NA; abundance: NA; j_gene: TRBJ1-1; v_gene: TRBV10-1; CDR3nt: TGCGCCAGCAGTGAGTCGGGACCATGGGCGAACACTGAAGCTTTCTTT; CDR3aa: CASSESGPWANTEAFF
d_gene: NA; abundance: NA; j_gene: TRBJ1-2; v_gene: TRBV6-1; CDR3nt: TGTGCCAGTCGGACTGAGAGACTTCGCTACACCTTC; CDR3aa: CASRTERLRYTF
d_gene: TRBD2; abundance: NA; j_gene: TRBJ2-5; v_gene: TRBV27; CDR3nt: TGTGCCAGCAGTTTATTCCGGGGAGGGGAGACCCAGTACTTC; CDR3aa: CASSLFRGGETQYF
d_gene: NA; abundance: NA; j_gene: TRBJ1-2; v_gene: TRBV9; CDR3nt: TGTGCCAGCAGCGGACAGTCCTATGGCTACACCTTC; CDR3aa: CASSGQSYGYTF
d_gene: NA; abundance: NA; j_gene: TRBJ1-2; v_gene: TRBV2; CDR3nt: TGTGCCAGCAGTGGAAAAGGGTCAGGAGCCCTCGATGGCTACACCTTC; CDR3aa: CASSGKGSGALDGYTF